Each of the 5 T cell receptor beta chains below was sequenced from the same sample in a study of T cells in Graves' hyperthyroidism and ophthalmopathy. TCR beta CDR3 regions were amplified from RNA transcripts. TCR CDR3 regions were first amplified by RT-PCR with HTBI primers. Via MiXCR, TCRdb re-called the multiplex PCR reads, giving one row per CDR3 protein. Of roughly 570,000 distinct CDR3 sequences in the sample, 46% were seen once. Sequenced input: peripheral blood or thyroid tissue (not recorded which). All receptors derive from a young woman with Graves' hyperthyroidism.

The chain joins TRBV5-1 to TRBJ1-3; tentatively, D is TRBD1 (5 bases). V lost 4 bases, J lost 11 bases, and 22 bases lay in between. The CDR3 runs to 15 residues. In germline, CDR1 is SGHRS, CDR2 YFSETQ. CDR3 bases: TGCGCCAGCAGCCAAGAAGGCGGGCAACGGGGCTCCATATATTTT. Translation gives CASSQEGGQRGSIYF.

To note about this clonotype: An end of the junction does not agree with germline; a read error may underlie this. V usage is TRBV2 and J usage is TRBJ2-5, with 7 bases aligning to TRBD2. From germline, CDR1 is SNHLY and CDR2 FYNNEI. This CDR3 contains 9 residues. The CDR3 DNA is TGTGCCAGCAGAAGTCGGACTAGCTTC. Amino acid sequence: CASRSRTSF.

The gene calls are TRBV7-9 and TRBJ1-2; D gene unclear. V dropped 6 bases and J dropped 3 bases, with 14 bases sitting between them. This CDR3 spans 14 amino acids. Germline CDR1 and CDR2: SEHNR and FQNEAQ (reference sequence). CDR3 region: CASSPRSLHYGYTF. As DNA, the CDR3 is TGTGCCAGCAGTCCTCGGAGTTTACACTATGGCTACACCTTC.

For the CDR3, the DNA is TGTGCCAGCAGCGCCCTACTAGCGAGAGGGGCTTACGAGCAGTACTTC. Translation: CASSALLARGAYEQYF. The chain is built from TRBV11-3 and TRBJ2-7; 7 bases map to TRBD2. CDR3 size: 16 residues. Germline trimming cut 5 bases from V and 4 bases from J; bases unmatched to any gene: 14. Germline V gives CDR1 SGHNT, CDR2 YENEEA.

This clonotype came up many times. The CDR3 here is CAISGKTEEETQYF. CDR3 sequence (DNA): TGTGCCATCAGTGGGAAGACGGAAGAAGAGACCCAGTACTTC. V is TRBV10-3 and J is TRBJ2-5, with D uncertain. The CDR3 covers 14 residues. Trimming took off 4 bases at V and 3 bases at J, with 12 bases between the two ends. Germline CDR1 is ENHRY and CDR2 is SYGVKD.